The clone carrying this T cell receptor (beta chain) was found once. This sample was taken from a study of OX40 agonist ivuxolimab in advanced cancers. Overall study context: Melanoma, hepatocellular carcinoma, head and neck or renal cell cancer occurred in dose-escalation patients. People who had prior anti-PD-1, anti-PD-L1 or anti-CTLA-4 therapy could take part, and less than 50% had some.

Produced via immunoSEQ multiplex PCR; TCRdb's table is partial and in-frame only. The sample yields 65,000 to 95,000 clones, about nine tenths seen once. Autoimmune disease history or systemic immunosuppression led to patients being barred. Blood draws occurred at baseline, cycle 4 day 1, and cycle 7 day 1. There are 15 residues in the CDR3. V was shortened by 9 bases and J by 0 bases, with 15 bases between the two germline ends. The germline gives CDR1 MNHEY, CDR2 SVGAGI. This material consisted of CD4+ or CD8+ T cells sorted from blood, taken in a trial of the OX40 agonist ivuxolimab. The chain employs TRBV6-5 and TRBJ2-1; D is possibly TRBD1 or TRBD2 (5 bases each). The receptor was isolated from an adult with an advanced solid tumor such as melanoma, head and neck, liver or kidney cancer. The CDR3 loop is CASREGWSSYNEQFF. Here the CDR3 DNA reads TGTGCCAGTCGCGAGGGGTGGAGCTCCTACAATGAGCAGTTCTTC.